This T cell receptor (beta chain) derives from a study of blood T cell repertoires in COVID-19. At the level of the study: The cDNA or gDNA used as material had been derived from T cells, B-cell-depleted T cells, or PBMCs.

Clones were read by immunoSEQ multiplex PCR, and TCRdb kept only the in-frame ones, dropping some. The sample has roughly 69,000 clones; over 75% are singletons. The V and J ends lost 0 bases and 6 bases respectively, with 14 bases between them. The CDR3 is made up of 15 amino acids. Germline CDR1 reads KGHSH; CDR2 reads LQKENI. The clonotype was recovered from a human donor in a cohort sampled during active COVID-19. What was sequenced was peripheral blood. The chain employs TRBV18 and TRBJ1-2; D perhaps matches TRBD1 (5 bases). The CDR3 reads CASSPPEGFGDGYTF. The DNA for the CDR3 is TGTGCCAGCTCACCACCGGAGGGGTTCGGCGATGGCTACACCTTC. The entire variable domain, with the rest obtained from reference TRBV18 and TRBJ1-2, is as follows: NAGVMQNPRHLVRRRGQEARLRCSPMKGHSHVYWYRQLPEEGLKFMVYLQKENIIDESGMPKERFSAEFPKEGPSILRIQQVVRGDSAAYFCASSPPEGFGDGYTFGSGTRLTVV.